This T cell receptor beta chain was sequenced in a study of blood T cell repertoires in COVID-19. CDR1 and CDR2 from the germline V gene are MNHEY and SVGAGI. V was shortened by 7 bases and J by 7 bases, with 10 bases between the two germline ends. This CDR3 comprises 11 residues. As handled by the study authors: Estimation of nucleated cell counts was performed using reference gene primer amplification. TCRdb's table, derived via immunoSEQ multiplex PCR, lists solely in-frame clones and lacks some. V, J and clone size are those of that table, while D and trimming were read from the DNA. The sample yields under 150,000 clones, roughly 87% seen once. Recruits, aged about 18 to 90 years, lived in 24 US areas. Grouping used clinical history reported by participants in a survey and questionnaire.

The V and J genes are TRBV6-5 and TRBJ1-1; D unclear. Sequenced sample: PBMCs or T cells enriched from blood (not recorded which). This sequence was found in a man aged 30 to 45 who had recovered from COVID-19. The chain's CDR3 is CASNRGVEAFF. In nucleotides, the CDR3 is TGTGCCAGCAACCGCGGGGTTGAAGCTTTCTTT.